This T cell receptor beta chain came from a study of cytomegalovirus exposure and HLA in healthy donors. For the study at large: Unique TCR beta sequences numbering 120 million or so came from 150 million to 200 million T cells in an earlier analysis.

PCR employed 60 Vbeta and 13 Jbeta primers. Generated by immunoSEQ multiplex PCR, the TCRdb table keeps only in-frame clones and is missing some. The sample includes 70,000 or so clones, around 61% of them seen just once. Findings and limits, study-wide: Most TCR sequences were rare, but some public TCRs occurred in many donors. A likely sequencing artifact accounted for one observed cluster of highly shared sequence variants. In a later analysis, HLA-associated TCR beta chains were more clonally expanded than equally common others.

Germline values: CDR1 SGDLS, CDR2 YYNGEE. Trimming pared 3 bases from V and 5 bases from J, leaving 8 bases between. The CDR3 extends over 13 amino acids. About this clone: Its specificity is not known.

V usage is TRBV9 and J usage is TRBJ2-2; weak D call: TRBD1 (6 bases). Sequences were obtained from PBMCs. This TCR derives from a woman in her forties or fifties in good health and CMV-seronegative. CDR3 in amino acids: CASSAQGTGELFF. In DNA form, the CDR3 reads TGTGCCAGCAGCGCGCAGGGGACCGGGGAGCTGTTTTTT.